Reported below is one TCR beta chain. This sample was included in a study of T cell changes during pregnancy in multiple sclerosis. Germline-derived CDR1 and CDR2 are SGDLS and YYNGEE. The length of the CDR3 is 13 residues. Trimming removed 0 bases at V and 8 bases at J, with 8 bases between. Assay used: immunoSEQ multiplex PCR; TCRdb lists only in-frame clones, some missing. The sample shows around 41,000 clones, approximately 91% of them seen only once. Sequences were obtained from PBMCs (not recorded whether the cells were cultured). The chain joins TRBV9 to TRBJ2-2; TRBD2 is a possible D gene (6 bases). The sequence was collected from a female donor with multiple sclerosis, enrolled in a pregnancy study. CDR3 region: CASSVDGGGELFF. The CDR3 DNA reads TGTGCCAGCAGCGTAGACGGGGGAGGGGAGCTGTTTTTT.